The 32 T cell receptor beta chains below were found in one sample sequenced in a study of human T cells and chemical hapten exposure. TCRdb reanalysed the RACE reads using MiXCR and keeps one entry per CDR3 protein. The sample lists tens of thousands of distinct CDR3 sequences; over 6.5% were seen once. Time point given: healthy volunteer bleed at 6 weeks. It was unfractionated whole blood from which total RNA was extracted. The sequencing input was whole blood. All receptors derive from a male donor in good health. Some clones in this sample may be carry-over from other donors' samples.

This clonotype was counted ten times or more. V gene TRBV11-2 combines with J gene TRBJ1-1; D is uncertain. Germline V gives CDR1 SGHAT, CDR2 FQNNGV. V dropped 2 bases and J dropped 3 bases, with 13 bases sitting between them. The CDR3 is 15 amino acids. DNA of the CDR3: TGTGCCAGCAGCTTATTAGGCAGAAGGGACACTGAAGCTTTCTTT. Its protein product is CASSLLGRRDTEAFF.

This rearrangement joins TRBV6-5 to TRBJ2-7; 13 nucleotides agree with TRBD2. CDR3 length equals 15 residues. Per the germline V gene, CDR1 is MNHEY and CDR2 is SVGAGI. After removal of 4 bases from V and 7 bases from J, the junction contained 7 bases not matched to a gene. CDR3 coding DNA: TGTGCCAGCAGTTTAAGACTAGCGGGAGGATTGGAGCAGTACTTC. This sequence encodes CASSLRLAGGLEQYF.

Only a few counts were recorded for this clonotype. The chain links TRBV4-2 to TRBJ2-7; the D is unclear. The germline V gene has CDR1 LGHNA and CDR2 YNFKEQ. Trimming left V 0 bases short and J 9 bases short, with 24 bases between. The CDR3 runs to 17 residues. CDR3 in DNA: TGTGCCAGCAGCCAAGATTTCGATAACTTACATCGCGGTGGGCAGTACTTC. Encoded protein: CASSQDFDNLHRGGQYF.

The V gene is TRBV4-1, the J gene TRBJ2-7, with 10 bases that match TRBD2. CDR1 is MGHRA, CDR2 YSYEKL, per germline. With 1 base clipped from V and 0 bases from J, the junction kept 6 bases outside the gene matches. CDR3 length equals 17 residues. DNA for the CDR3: TGCGCCAGCAGCCAAGGGTCAAGCGGGAGGGCCTCCTACGAGCAGTACTTC. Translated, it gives CASSQGSSGRASYEQYF.

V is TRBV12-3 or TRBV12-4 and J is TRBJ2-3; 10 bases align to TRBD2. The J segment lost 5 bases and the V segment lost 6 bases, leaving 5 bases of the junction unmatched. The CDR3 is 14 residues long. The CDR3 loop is CASRGAGGLDTQYF. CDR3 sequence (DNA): TGTGCCAGCAGAGGAGCGGGAGGGTTAGATACGCAGTATTTT.

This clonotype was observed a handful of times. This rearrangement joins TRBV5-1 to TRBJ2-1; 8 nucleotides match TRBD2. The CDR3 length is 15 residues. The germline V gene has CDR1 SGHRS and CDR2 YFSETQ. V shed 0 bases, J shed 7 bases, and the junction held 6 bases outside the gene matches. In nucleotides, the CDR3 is TGCGCCAGCAGCTTGGGGACTAGCTGGGAAAATGAGCAGTTCTTC. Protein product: CASSLGTSWENEQFF.

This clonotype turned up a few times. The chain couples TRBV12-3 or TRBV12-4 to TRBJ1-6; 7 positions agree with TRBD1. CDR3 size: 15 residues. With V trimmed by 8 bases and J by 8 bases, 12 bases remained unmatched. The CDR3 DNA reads TGTGCCAGCGGCCCGACAGGGCGTCAAGATTCACCCCTCCACTTT. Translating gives CASGPTGRQDSPLHF.

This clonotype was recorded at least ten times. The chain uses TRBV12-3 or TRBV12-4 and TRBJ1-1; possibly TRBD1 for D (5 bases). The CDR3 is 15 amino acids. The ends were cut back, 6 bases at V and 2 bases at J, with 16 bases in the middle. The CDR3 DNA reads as TGTGCCAGCAGCCTAGGGACGCTCGACAACACTGAAGCTTTCTTT. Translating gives CASSLGTLDNTEAFF.

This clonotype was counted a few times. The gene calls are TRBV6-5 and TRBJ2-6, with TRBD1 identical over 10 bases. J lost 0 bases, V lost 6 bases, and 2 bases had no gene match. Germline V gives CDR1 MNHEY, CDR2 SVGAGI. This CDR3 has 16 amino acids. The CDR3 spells CASRGQGFSGANVLTF. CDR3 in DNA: TGTGCCAGCAGGGGACAGGGGTTCTCTGGGGCCAACGTCCTGACTTTC.

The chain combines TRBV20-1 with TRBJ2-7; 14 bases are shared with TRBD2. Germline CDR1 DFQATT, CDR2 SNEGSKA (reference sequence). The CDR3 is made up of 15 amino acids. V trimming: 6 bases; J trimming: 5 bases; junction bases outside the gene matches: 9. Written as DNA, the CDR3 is TGCAGTGCCAGACTAGCGGGAGGGCCGGCGGACGAGCAGTACTTC. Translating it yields CSARLAGGPADEQYF.

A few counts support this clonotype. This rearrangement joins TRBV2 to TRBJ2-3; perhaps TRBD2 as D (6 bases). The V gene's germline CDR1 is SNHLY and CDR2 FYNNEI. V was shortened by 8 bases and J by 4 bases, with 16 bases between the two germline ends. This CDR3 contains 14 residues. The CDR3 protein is CASFREWGADTQYF. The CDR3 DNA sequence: TGTGCCAGCTTCCGGGAGTGGGGAGCAGATACGCAGTATTTT.

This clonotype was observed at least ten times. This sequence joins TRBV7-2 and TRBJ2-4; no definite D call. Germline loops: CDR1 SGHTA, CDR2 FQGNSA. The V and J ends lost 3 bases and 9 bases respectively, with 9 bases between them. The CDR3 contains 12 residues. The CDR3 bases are TGTGCCAGCAGCTTTTGGGAATCCATTCAGTACTTC. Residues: CASSFWESIQYF.

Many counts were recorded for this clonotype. For the CDR3, the DNA is TGTGCCAGCAGCGGGAGGAGGGGTGTGGGTGAGCAGTTCTTC. This gives the protein CASSGRRGVGEQFF. The genes are TRBV7-2 and TRBJ2-1; a weak D match, TRBD2 (6 bases). Germline CDR1 and CDR2: SGHTA and FQGNSA. This CDR3 has 14 residues. Trimming removed 5 bases at V and 9 bases at J, with 17 bases between. Complete variable domain (other parts from reference TRBV7-2 and TRBJ2-1): GAGVSQSPSNKVTEKGKDVELRCDPISGHTALYWYRQSLGQGLEFLIYFQGNSAPDKSGLPSDRFSAERTGGSVSTLTIQRTQQEDSAVYLCASSGRRGVGEQFFGPGTRLTVL.

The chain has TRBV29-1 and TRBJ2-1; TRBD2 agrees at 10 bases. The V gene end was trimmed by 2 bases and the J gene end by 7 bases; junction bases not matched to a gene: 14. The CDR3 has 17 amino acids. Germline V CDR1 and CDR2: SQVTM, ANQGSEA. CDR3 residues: CSVEPSTTASGRNEQFF. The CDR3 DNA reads TGCAGCGTTGAACCATCCACGACGGCTAGCGGGAGAAATGAGCAGTTCTTC.

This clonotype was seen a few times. CDR3 bases: TGTGCCAGCAGCCTAGGGCAGGGGGCTAGCAATCAGCCCCAGCATTTT. The encoded protein is CASSLGQGASNQPQHF. This chain uses TRBV3-1 with TRBJ1-5; 8 bases match TRBD1. Germline assignment: CDR1 LGHDT and CDR2 YNNKEL (reference sequence). Trimming cost V 4 bases and J 0 bases; bases outside gene matches: 5. The CDR3 extends over 16 amino acids.

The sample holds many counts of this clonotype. The CDR3 DNA sequence: TGTGCCAGCAGTTTGGCCAGCTACGAGCAGTACTTC. Encoded protein: CASSLASYEQYF. V and J are TRBV12-3 or TRBV12-4 and TRBJ2-7; D gene uncertain. The CDR3 has 12 residues. V lost 3 bases and J 3 bases, leaving 6 bases between the germline ends.

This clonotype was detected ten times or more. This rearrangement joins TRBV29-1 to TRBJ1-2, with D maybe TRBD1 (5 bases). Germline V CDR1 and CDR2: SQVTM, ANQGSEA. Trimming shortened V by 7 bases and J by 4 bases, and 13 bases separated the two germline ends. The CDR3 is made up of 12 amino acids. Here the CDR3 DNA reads TGCAGCGCAGGGATTGACCCCTATGGCTACACCTTC. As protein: CSAGIDPYGYTF.

The CDR3 loop reads CSVEREMNTEAFF. The CDR3 region has the DNA TGCAGCGTTGAGAGGGAAATGAACACTGAAGCTTTCTTT. The genes are TRBV29-1 and TRBJ1-1; D is ambiguous. Germline values: CDR1 SQVTM, CDR2 ANQGSEA. Trimming left V 3 bases short and J 0 bases short, with 8 bases between. There are 13 residues in the CDR3.

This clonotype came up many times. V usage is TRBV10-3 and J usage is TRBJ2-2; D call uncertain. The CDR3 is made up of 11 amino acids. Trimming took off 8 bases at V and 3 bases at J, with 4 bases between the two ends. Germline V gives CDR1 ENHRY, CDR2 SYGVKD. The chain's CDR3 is CAIGDTGELFF. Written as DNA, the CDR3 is TGTGCCATCGGAGACACCGGGGAGCTGTTTTTT.

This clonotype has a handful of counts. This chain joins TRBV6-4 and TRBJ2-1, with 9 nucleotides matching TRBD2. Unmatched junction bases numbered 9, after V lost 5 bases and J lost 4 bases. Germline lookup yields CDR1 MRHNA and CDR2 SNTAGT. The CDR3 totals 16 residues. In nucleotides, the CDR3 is TGTGCCAGCAGTATCATAGCGGGGGCAGATTACAATGAGCAGTTCTTC. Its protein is CASSIIAGADYNEQFF.

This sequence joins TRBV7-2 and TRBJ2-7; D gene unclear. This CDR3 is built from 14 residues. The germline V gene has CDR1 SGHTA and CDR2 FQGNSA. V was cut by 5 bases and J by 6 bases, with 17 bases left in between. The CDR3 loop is CASSPDVGLSEQYF. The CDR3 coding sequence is TGTGCCAGCAGCCCAGATGTGGGGTTATCCGAGCAGTACTTC.

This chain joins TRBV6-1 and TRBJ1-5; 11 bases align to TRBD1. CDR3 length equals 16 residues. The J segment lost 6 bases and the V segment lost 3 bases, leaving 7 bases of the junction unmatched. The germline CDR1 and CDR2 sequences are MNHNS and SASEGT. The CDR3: CASSEGDRGLIQPQHF. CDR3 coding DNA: TGTGCCAGCAGTGAGGGGGACAGGGGGTTGATTCAGCCCCAGCATTTT.

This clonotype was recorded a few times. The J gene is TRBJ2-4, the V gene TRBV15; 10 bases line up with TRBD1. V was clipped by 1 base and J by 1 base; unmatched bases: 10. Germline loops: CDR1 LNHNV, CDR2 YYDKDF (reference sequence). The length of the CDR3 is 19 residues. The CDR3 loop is CATSRAEGTGVHAKNIQYF. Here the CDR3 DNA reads TGTGCCACCAGCAGAGCGGAGGGGACAGGGGTTCATGCCAAAAACATTCAGTACTTC.

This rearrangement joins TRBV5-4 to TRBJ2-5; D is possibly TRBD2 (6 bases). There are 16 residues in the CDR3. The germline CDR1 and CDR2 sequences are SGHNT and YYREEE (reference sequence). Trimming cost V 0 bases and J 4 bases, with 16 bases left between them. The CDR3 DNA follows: TGTGCCAGCAGCTTGGGCGATAGAATCGGGGGAGAGACCCAGTACTTC. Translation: CASSLGDRIGGETQYF.

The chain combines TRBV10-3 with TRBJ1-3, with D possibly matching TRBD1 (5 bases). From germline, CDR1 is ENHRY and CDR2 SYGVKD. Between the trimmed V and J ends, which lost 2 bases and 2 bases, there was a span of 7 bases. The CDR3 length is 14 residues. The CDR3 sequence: CAISEPGTGNTIYF. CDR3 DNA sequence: TGTGCCATCAGTGAGCCAGGGACTGGAAACACCATATATTTT.

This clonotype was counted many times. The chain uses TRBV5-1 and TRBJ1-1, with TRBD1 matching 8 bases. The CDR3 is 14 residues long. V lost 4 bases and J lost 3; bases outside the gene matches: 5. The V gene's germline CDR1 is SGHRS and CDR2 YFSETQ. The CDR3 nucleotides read TGCGCCAGCAGCCTGACAGGGGTGGACACTGAAGCTTTCTTT. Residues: CASSLTGVDTEAFF. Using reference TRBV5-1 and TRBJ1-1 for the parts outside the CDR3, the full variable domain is KAGVTQTPRYLIKTRGQQVTLSCSPISGHRSVSWYQQTPGQGLQFLFEYFSETQRNKGNFPGRFSGRQFSNSRSEMNVSTLELGDSALYLCASSLTGVDTEAFFGQGTRLTVV.

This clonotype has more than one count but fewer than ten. The CDR3 loop reads CSVVSGLAPSYEQYF. CDR3 DNA: TGCAGCGTTGTTTCCGGACTAGCCCCCTCCTACGAGCAGTACTTC. V and J are TRBV29-1 and TRBJ2-7; 8 bases line up with TRBD2. Germline V gene lookup returns CDR1 SQVTM and CDR2 ANQGSEA. The V gene end was trimmed by 4 bases and the J gene end by 0 bases; junction bases not matched to a gene: 8. The CDR3 is 15 amino acids.

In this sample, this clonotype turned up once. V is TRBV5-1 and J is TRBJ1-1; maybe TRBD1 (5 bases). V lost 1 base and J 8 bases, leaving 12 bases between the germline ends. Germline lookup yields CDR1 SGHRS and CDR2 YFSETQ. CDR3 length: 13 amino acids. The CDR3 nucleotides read TGCGCCAGCAGCTTGATCGGCAGGGAAGAAGCTTTCTTT. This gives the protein CASSLIGREEAFF.

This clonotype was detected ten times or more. Here the CDR3 DNA reads TGTGCCAGCTCACCATGGACGGTAAACGGGGCCAACGTCCTGACTTTC. This translates into CASSPWTVNGANVLTF. The rearrangement joins TRBV18 to TRBJ2-6; no firm D call. V was cut by 2 bases and J by 4 bases, with 12 bases left in between. In germline, CDR1 is KGHSH, CDR2 LQKENI. The CDR3 has 16 residues.

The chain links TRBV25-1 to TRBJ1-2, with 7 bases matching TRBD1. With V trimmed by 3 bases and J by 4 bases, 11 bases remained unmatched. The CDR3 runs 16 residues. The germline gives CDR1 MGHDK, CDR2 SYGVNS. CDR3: CASSDLGQLNGYGYTF. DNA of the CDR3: TGTGCCAGCAGTGATTTGGGACAGCTCAACGGCTATGGCTACACCTTC.

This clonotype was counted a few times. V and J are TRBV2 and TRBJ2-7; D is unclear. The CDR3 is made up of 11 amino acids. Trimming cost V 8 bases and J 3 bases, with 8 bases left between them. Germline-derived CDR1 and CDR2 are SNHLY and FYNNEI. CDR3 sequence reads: CASELGYEQYF. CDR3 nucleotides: TGTGCCAGCGAGCTGGGCTACGAGCAGTACTTC.

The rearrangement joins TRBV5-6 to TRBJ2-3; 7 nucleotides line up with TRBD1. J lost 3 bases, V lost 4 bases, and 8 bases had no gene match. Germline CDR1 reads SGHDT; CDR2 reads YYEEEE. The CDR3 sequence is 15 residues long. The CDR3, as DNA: TGTGCCAGCAGCCTGGACAGGTTCCCGACAGATACGCAGTATTTT. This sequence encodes CASSLDRFPTDTQYF.